Listed below are T cell receptor beta chains from one sample, sequenced in a study of cytomegalovirus exposure and HLA in healthy donors. Profiling relied on immunoSEQ multiplex PCR, and the TCRdb table lists in-frame clones only, not all of them. This table holds roughly 300,000 clones, 70% to 90% found once. The sample comprised PBMCs. The receptors originated from a woman in her late teens or twenties in good health and CMV-seronegative. CDR3s include the opening cysteine and the closing phenylalanine or tryptophan. D genes are given only for firm matches. Clone size is stated in some rows and not others, as once, few, many or a class when expanded.

d_call	clone_size	v_call	j_call	cdr3_nt	cdr3_aa
TRBD1	.	TRBV29-1	TRBJ1-1	TGCAGCGTTGAGGGCAGGGGGCGGCGGGGCACTGAAGCTTTCTTT	CSVEGRGRRGTEAFF
.	.	TRBV11-3	TRBJ2-5	TGTGCCAGCAGCTTATTAGAAAGCGAGACCCAGTACTTC	CASSLLESETQYF
.	.	TRBV29-1	TRBJ2-7	TGCAGCGTTGTGGCAGGCCTGTCCTACGAGCAGTACTTC	CSVVAGLSYEQYF
TRBD1	.	TRBV29-1	TRBJ2-7	TGCAGCGTTAGCGGGACAGGGCAGCACGAGCAGTACTTC	CSVSGTGQHEQYF
TRBD2	once	TRBV6-1	TRBJ2-3	TGTGCCAGCAGTGCCGGACTAGCACCTAGCACAGATACGCAGTATTTT	CASSAGLAPSTDTQYF
.	.	TRBV6-1	TRBJ2-7	TGTGCCAGCAGCTCAACAGGGTACTACGAGCAGTACTTC	CASSSTGYYEQYF
.	.	TRBV29-1	TRBJ1-1	TGCAGCGTTGCAGGTTTGAACACTGAAGCTTTCTTT	CSVAGLNTEAFF
TRBD1	.	TRBV29-1	TRBJ2-6	TGCAGCGTTGAAGGACAGGGATCAGGGGCCAACGTCCTGACTTTC	CSVEGQGSGANVLTF
.	few	TRBV27	TRBJ2-7	TGTGCCAGCAGTTTAGGGGTCAGGGCGTCCTACGAGCAGTACTTC	CASSLGVRASYEQYF
TRBD2	.	TRBV7-2	TRBJ2-1	TGTGCCAGCAGCTTAGGAGGTCTAGCGGCTTCCTACAATGAGCAGTTCTTC	CASSLGGLAASYNEQFF
.	.	TRBV5-1	TRBJ1-1	TGCGCCAGCAGCCTCCATCCGGCTGAAGCTTTCTTT	CASSLHPAEAFF
TRBD1	.	TRBV2	TRBJ1-1	TGTGCCAGCAGACCCGACAGGGGGCGCGGCGCTGAAGCTTTCTTT	CASRPDRGRGAEAFF
TRBD1	.	TRBV27	TRBJ1-2	TGTGCCAGCAGTTTATCAGGACAGGTGGTCTATGGCTACACCTTC	CASSLSGQVVYGYTF
.	.	TRBV5-5	TRBJ2-7	TGTGCCAGCAGCGGGCAGTCTTTCGAGCAGTACTTC	CASSGQSFEQYF
TRBD2	once	TRBV7-9	TRBJ2-5	TGTGCCAGCAGCCAATTGCTAGCGGGCCAAGAGACCCAGTACTTC	CASSQLLAGQETQYF
.	.	TRBV6-5	TRBJ2-3	TGTGCCAGCAGTTACCCAGGGTCAGATACGCAGTATTTT	CASSYPGSDTQYF
.	once	TRBV19	TRBJ1-5	TGTGCCAGTAGTATTGGACAAAGTAGCAATCAGCCCCAGCATTTT	CASSIGQSSNQPQHF
.	.	TRBV14	TRBJ2-5	TGTGCCAGCAGCCAGGACTACCCAATCGCCCAGTACTTC	CASSQDYPIAQYF
TRBD1	.	TRBV27	TRBJ2-7	TGTGCCAGCAGTATAGGACAGGGGGGGCCCTACGAGCAGTACTTC	CASSIGQGGPYEQYF
.	.	TRBV5-1	TRBJ1-4	TGCGCCAGCAGCTCGGGTGGGGCAGGAGAAAAACTGTTTTTT	CASSSGGAGEKLFF
.	once	TRBV29-1	TRBJ1-2	TGCAGCGTTGAGGACAGCTCTAGGAACTATGGCTACACCTTC	CSVEDSSRNYGYTF
TRBD2	.	TRBV29-1	TRBJ2-2	TGCAGCGCTGCAATGGGACTAGCAGACGGGGAGCTGTTTTTT	CSAAMGLADGELFF
.	.	TRBV2	TRBJ2-7	TGTGCCACTCCGGGTGTGGAGGGAGGAAACGAGCAGTACTTC	CATPGVEGGNEQYF
TRBD2	.	TRBV27	TRBJ2-1	TGTGCCAGCAGTTACCGGACTAGCGGGAGGTCCAATGAGCAGTTCTTC	CASSYRTSGRSNEQFF
TRBD1	.	TRBV11-2	TRBJ2-7	TGTGCCAGCAGCTTGGGACAGGGCCCCTACGAGCAGTACTTC	CASSLGQGPYEQYF
.	.	TRBV13	TRBJ2-3	TGTGCCAGCAGCTTACCGGTCCGGGATGATACGCAGTATTTT	CASSLPVRDDTQYF
TRBD1	.	TRBV19	TRBJ2-2	TGTGCCAGTAGTACGAATACAGGGGGCGCCGGGGAGCTGTTTTTT	CASSTNTGGAGELFF
TRBD1	.	TRBV7-3	TRBJ2-1	TGTGCCAGCAGCACCCCCACAGGGGCTGTCGACAATGAGCAGTTCTTC	CASSTPTGAVDNEQFF
.	few	TRBV27	TRBJ2-7	TGTGCCAGCAGTCAACGCGGCGGAGGTTGGCAGTACTTC	CASSQRGGGWQYF
TRBD2	.	TRBV7-2	TRBJ2-7	TGTGCCAGCAGCTTAGGCCCTGGGAGGGCCGAGCAGTACTTC	CASSLGPGRAEQYF
TRBD1	.	TRBV29-1	TRBJ1-2	TGCAGCGCTAGGACAGGGGATGGCTATGGCTACACCTTC	CSARTGDGYGYTF
TRBD2	.	TRBV5-4	TRBJ2-3	TGTGCCAGCAGCTTGTGGTTAGCGGGAGGGGCAGATACGCAGTATTTT	CASSLWLAGGADTQYF
.	.	TRBV14	TRBJ2-7	TGTGCCAGCAGCCAAGAACCGGGACAACCCTCCTACGAGCAGTACTTC	CASSQEPGQPSYEQYF
.	.	TRBV15	TRBJ1-3	TGTGCCACCAGCAGAGATGGGGGCGCGGGAAACACCATATATTTT	CATSRDGGAGNTIYF
.	.	TRBV6-4	TRBJ2-1	TGTGCCAGCAGTGAGGGGGCAACCTTCGGGCATGAGCAGTTCTTC	CASSEGATFGHEQFF
.	.	TRBV27	TRBJ2-1	TGTGCCAGCAGGAGGACTATCGACAATGAGCAGTTCTTC	CASRRTIDNEQFF
.	few	TRBV7-3	TRBJ1-2	TGTGCCAGCAGCTCCACTCCGGGACAAGGGGCGAGCTACACCTTC	CASSSTPGQGASYTF
TRBD2	.	TRBV6-5	TRBJ2-7	TGTGCCAGCAGACCGGGACTAGCAGGGTCCTACGAGCAGTACTTC	CASRPGLAGSYEQYF
.	.	TRBV13	TRBJ1-4	TGTGCCAGCAGCTTAAGGGCAGGGATAAATGAAAAACTGTTTTTT	CASSLRAGINEKLFF
TRBD1	.	TRBV15	TRBJ2-1	TGTGCCACCAGCAGATCAAAGGGACAGCCATTCGATGAGCAGTTCTTC	CATSRSKGQPFDEQFF
TRBD2	few	TRBV19	TRBJ2-1	TGTGCCAGTAGTACCCATAGCGGGGGAGACTACAATGAGCAGTTCTTC	CASSTHSGGDYNEQFF
.	.	TRBV7-9	TRBJ2-2	TGTGCCAGCAGATCCGGGTCGTGGGACACCGGGGAGCTGTTTTTT	CASRSGSWDTGELFF
.	.	TRBV7-9	TRBJ1-1	TGTGCCAGCAACCCTGGGTGGTACGACATGAACACTGAAGCTTTCTTT	CASNPGWYDMNTEAFF
TRBD2	.	TRBV25-1	TRBJ2-3	TGTGCCAGCAAACCCTACCGGGGAGGGGCAGATACGCAGTATTTT	CASKPYRGGADTQYF
.	.	TRBV6-5	TRBJ2-3	TGTGCCAGCAGTTACTCGTTTCCCAGAGGAGATACGCAGTATTTT	CASSYSFPRGDTQYF
.	.	TRBV7-6	TRBJ2-3	TGTGCCAGCAGCCCACAGGAAAATCAGCCCCAGTATTTT	CASSPQENQPQYF
.	.	TRBV18	TRBJ2-7	TGTGCCAGCTCACCAACGATAGGGGACTCCGTTGGTGAGCAGTACTTC	CASSPTIGDSVGEQYF
.	.	TRBV25-1	TRBJ2-2	TGTGCCAGCAGTGAATCCAAGGACTACCTTAACACCGGGGAGCTGTTTTTT	CASSESKDYLNTGELFF
.	few	TRBV7-3	TRBJ2-2	TGTGCCAGCAGCCCTAGAAGTGTGAGGGAGGAGCTGTTTTTT	CASSPRSVREELFF
TRBD2	.	TRBV27	TRBJ2-5	TGTGCCAGCCAGTATAGCGGGAGGTACCAAGAGACCCAGTACTTC	CASQYSGRYQETQYF
TRBD2	.	TRBV4-3	TRBJ2-3	TGCGCCAGCAGCCGCCTAGCGGGGGGGGAGGATACGCAGTATTTT	CASSRLAGGEDTQYF
TRBD2	.	TRBV11-1	TRBJ2-1	TGTGCCAGCAGCTTAGGCCTACTAGCGGGAGAGGGGGATGAGCAGTTCTTC	CASSLGLLAGEGDEQFF
.	.	TRBV2	TRBJ2-2	TGTGCCAGCAGTGAAGCCCCTACAGACAGAAACCCAAAACACATGAACACCGGGGAGCTGTTTTTT	CASSEAPTDRNPKHMNTGELFF